This T cell receptor (beta chain) came from a study of T cell responses to AZD1222 COVID-19 vaccine. As for the study in general: Doses given second, at about 4 or about 12 weeks, were pooled.

Study conclusions and caveats: Among AZD1222 vaccinees, only 5 or 6 were seropositive at baseline.

A note on this clone: Its matching antigen is unknown.

Looked up from germline, CDR1 is MNHEY and CDR2 is SVGAGI. V was pared by 4 bases and J by 8 bases, with 14 bases between. The CDR3 spans 14 residues. The method was immunoSEQ multiplex PCR; TCRdb's version includes in-frame clones alone and lacks a portion of them. Among some 120,000 clones listed, 75% to 90% were seen once. This TCR was recovered from an adult in good health. This chain connects TRBV6-5 to TRBJ1-4; D is undetermined. This sample comprised peripheral blood, obtained on day 0 of AZD1222 vaccination. CDR3 in amino acids: CASSFLGPEEKLFF. In DNA form, the CDR3 reads TGTGCCAGCAGTTTCCTCGGTCCAGAGGAAAAACTGTTTTTT.